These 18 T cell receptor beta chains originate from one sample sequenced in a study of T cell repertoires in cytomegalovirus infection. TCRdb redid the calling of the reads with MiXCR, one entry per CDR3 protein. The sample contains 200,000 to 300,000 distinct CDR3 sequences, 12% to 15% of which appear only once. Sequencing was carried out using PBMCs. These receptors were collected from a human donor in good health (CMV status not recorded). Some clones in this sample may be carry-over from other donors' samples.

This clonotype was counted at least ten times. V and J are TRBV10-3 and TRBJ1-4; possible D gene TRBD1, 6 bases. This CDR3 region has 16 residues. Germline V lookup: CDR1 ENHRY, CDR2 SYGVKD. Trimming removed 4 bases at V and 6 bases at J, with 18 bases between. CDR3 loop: CAISGPYRVVDEKLFF. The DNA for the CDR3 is TGTGCCATCAGTGGGCCATACAGGGTTGTCGATGAAAAACTGTTTTTT.

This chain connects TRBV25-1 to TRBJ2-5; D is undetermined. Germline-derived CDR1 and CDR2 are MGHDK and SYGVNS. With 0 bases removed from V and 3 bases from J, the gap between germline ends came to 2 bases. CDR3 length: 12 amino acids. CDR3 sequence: CASSEYEETQYF. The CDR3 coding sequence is TGTGCCAGCAGTGAATATGAAGAGACCCAGTACTTC.

CDR3 in amino acids: CSVDPDSLDPLHF. As DNA, the CDR3 is TGCAGCGTTGACCCAGACAGCCTAGATCCCCTCCACTTT. The chain combines TRBV29-1 with TRBJ1-6, with a weak D call TRBD1 (5 bases). The CDR3 covers 13 residues. Germline loops: CDR1 SQVTM, CDR2 ANQGSEA. With 3 bases removed from V and 13 bases from J, the gap between germline ends came to 16 bases.

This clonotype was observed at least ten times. The DNA of the CDR3 is TGTGCCAGTTATACACAGGGGCTGAACACTGAAGCTTTCTTT. Protein sequence: CASYTQGLNTEAFF. The genes are TRBV19 and TRBJ1-1; 7 bases map to TRBD1. Germline V CDR1 and CDR2: LNHDA, SQIVND (reference sequence). The V and J ends lost 8 bases and 0 bases, in that order; junction bases with no gene match: 6. The CDR3 runs 14 residues.

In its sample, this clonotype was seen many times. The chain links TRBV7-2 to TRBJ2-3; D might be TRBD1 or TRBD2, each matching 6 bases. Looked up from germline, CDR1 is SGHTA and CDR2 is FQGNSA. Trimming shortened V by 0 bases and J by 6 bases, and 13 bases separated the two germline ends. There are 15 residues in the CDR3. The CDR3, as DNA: TGTGCCAGCAGCTTAGCAGGGGGAGGATCCGATACGCAGTATTTT. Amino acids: CASSLAGGGSDTQYF. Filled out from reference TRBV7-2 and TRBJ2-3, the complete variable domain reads GAGVSQSPSNKVTEKGKDVELRCDPISGHTALYWYRQSLGQGLEFLIYFQGNSAPDKSGLPSDRFSAERTGGSVSTLTIQRTQQEDSAVYLCASSLAGGGSDTQYFGPGTRLTVL.

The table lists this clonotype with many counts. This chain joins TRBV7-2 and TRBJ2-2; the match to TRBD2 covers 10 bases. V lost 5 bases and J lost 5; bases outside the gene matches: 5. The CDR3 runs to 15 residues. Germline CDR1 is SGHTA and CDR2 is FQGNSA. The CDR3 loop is CASSPLGLATGELFF. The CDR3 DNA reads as TGTGCCAGCAGCCCCTTGGGACTAGCGACCGGGGAGCTGTTTTTT.

The CDR3 loop reads CASSLQHREWDEQFF. Written as DNA, the CDR3 is TGCGCCAGCAGCTTGCAGCACCGGGAGTGGGATGAGCAGTTCTTC. This sequence joins TRBV5-1 and TRBJ2-1; D perhaps matches TRBD2 (6 bases). The germline V gene has CDR1 SGHRS and CDR2 YFSETQ. With 1 base removed from V and 8 bases from J, the gap between germline ends came to 16 bases. This CDR3 spans 15 amino acids. Full variable domain (rest looked up from reference TRBV5-1 and TRBJ2-1): KAGVTQTPRYLIKTRGQQVTLSCSPISGHRSVSWYQQTPGQGLQFLFEYFSETQRNKGNFPGRFSGRQFSNSRSEMNVSTLELGDSALYLCASSLQHREWDEQFFGPGTRLTVL.

The CDR3 region has the DNA TGTGCCAGCAGCTTAAGTATGTCGATTACTGAAGCTTTCTTT. This gives the protein CASSLSMSITEAFF. This rearrangement joins TRBV5-4 to TRBJ1-1; D remains unclear. The CDR3 has 14 residues. V was trimmed by 2 bases and J by 5 bases, leaving 13 bases between them. Germline lookup yields CDR1 SGHNT and CDR2 YYREEE (reference sequence).

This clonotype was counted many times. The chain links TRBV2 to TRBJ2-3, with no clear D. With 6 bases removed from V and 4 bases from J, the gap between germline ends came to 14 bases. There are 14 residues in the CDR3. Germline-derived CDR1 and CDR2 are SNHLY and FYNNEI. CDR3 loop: CASSAERLSDTQYF. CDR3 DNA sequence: TGTGCCAGCAGCGCGGAGCGACTCTCAGATACGCAGTATTTT.

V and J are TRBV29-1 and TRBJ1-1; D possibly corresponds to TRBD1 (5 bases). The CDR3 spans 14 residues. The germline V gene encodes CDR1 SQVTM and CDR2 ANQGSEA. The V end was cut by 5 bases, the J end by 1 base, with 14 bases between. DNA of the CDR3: TGCAGCGTTCGGGGGGGGGAGAGGAACACTGAAGCTTTCTTT. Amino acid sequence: CSVRGGERNTEAFF.

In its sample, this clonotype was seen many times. The CDR3 reads CASSLTRGGQPQHF. The CDR3 DNA follows: TGTGCCAGCAGCTTAACAAGGGGGGGTCAGCCCCAGCATTTT. V is TRBV7-3 and J is TRBJ1-5; a weak D match, TRBD1 (6 bases). Trimming removed 0 bases from V and 6 bases from J, with 9 bases in between. This CDR3 contains 14 residues. CDR1 and CDR2 from the germline V gene are SGHTA and FQGTGA. The full variable domain, completed using reference TRBV7-3 and TRBJ1-5, is GAGVSQTPSNKVTEKGKYVELRCDPISGHTALYWYRQSLGQGPEFLIYFQGTGAADDSGLPNDRFFAVRPEGSVSTLKIQRTERGDSAVYLCASSLTRGGQPQHFGDGTRLSIL.

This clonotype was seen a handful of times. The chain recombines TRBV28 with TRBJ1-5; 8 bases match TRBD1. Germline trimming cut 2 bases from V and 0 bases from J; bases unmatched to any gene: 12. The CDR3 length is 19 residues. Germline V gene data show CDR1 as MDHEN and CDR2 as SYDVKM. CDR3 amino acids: CASSLGPGTGMSSNQPQHF. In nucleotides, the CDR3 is TGTGCCAGCAGTTTAGGACCTGGGACAGGTATGAGTAGCAATCAGCCCCAGCATTTT.

CDR3 sequence (DNA): TGTGCCAGCAGTTCGCGGGACAGGAACTACGAGCAGTACTTC. Amino acids: CASSSRDRNYEQYF. The rearrangement joins TRBV27 to TRBJ2-7; 8 bases line up with TRBD1. Germline loops: CDR1 MNHEY, CDR2 SMNVEV (reference sequence). J gave up 3 bases and V 4 bases, and 5 bases lay outside the gene matches. The CDR3 length is 14 residues.

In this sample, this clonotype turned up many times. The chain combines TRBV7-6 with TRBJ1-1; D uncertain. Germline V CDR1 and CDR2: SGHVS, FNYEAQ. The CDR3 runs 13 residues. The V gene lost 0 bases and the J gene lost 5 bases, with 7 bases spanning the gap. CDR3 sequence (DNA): TGTGCCAGCAGCTTAGCGTTTGATACTGAAGCTTTCTTT. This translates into CASSLAFDTEAFF. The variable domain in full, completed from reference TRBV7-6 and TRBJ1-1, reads GAGVSQSPRYKVTKRGQDVALRCDPISGHVSLYWYRQALGQGPEFLTYFNYEAQQDKSGLPNDRFSAERPEGSISTLTIQRTEQRDSAMYRCASSLAFDTEAFFGQGTRLTVV.

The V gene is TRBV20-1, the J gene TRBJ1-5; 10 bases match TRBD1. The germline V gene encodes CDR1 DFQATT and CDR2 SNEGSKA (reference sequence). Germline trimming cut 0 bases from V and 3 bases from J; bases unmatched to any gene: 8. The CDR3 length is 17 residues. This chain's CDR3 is CSARDSRQGAPNQPQHF. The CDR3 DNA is TGCAGTGCTAGAGATAGTAGACAGGGGGCGCCCAATCAGCCCCAGCATTTT.

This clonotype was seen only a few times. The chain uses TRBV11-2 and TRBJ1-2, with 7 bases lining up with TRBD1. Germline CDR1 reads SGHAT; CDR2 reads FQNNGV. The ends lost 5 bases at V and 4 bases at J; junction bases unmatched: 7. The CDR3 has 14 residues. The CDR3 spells CASSRGAGGYGYTF. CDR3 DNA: TGTGCCAGCAGCCGAGGGGCAGGGGGCTATGGCTACACCTTC.

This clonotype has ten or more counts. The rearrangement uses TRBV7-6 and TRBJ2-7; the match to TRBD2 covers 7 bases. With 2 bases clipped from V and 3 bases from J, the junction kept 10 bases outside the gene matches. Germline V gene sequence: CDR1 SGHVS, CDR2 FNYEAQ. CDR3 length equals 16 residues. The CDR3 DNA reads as TGTGCCAGCAGCTTAACGGGCGGGAGAGCGGTCTACGAGCAGTACTTC. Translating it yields CASSLTGGRAVYEQYF.

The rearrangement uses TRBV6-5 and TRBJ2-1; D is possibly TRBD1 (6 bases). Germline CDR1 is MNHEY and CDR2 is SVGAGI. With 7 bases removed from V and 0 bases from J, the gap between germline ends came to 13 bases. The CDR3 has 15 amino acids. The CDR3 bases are TGTGCCAGCAACCCGGGACATAGCTCCTACAATGAGCAGTTCTTC. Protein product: CASNPGHSSYNEQFF.